The sequence of this T cell receptor beta chain was determined in a study of CD8 T cells in ankylosing spondylitis. Study-level results: Matched ankylosing spondylitis synovial fluid reportedly showed significant enrichment of disease-linked clones. Apparently characteristic of ankylosing spondylitis blood was a TCR beta motif (eight highly homologous variants).

The TCR beta libraries were generated through quantitative 5'-RACE incorporating molecular barcodes. A single record per CDR3 protein comes from TCRdb applying MiXCR to the 5' RACE reads. Found here are 450,000 to 550,000 distinct CDR3 sequences, less than 6% of them singletons; the top ten hold roughly 3.5%. The table lists this clonotype with a few counts. Its antigen is still unknown. Compared with germline, one end of the junction differs, possibly owing to a read error. CDR3 length: 17 amino acids. Per the germline V gene, CDR1 is DFQATT and CDR2 is SNEGSKA (reference sequence). What was sequenced was blood, either unsorted or a sorted T cell fraction (not recorded which). The chain joins TRBV20-1 to TRBJ1-2; D unclear. This TCR derives from a male donor with ankylosing spondylitis. The CDR3 region has the DNA TGCTGTGCTAGAACCCCGTTAGCAGCACCATCTAACTATGGCTACACCTTC. This encodes CCARTPLAAPSNYGYTF.